These 13 T cell receptor beta chains came from one sample sequenced in a study of blood T cell repertoires in COVID-19. Clones were sequenced by immunoSEQ multiplex PCR, and TCRdb holds only the in-frame ones, with some missing. The sample shows 200,000 to 250,000 clones, approximately 91% of them seen only once. Sample: peripheral blood. Source of these receptors: a woman aged 40 to 50 who had recovered from COVID-19.

The V gene is TRBV9, the J gene TRBJ2-3, with TRBD2 matching over 12 bases. Germline assignment: CDR1 SGDLS and CDR2 YYNGEE. The CDR3 contains 16 residues. J gave up 3 bases and V 1 base, and 3 bases lay outside the gene matches. The CDR3 DNA follows: TGTGCCAGCAGCGTACTAGCGGGAGGGCGAACAGATACGCAGTATTTT. This sequence encodes CASSVLAGGRTDTQYF. Supplemented by reference TRBV9 and TRBJ2-3, the full variable domain reads DSGVTQTPKHLITATGQRVTLRCSPRSGDLSVYWYQQSLDQGLQFLIQYYNGEERAKGNILERFSAQQFPDLHSELNLSSLELGDSALYFCASSVLAGGRTDTQYFGPGTRLTVL.

The V gene is TRBV19, the J gene TRBJ2-7, with TRBD2 matching over 7 bases. The CDR3 is made up of 16 amino acids. V lost 2 bases to trimming and J lost 0 bases; unmatched junction nucleotides: 7. Germline CDR1 and CDR2: LNHDA and SQIVND (reference sequence). The CDR3, as DNA: TGTGCCAGTAGTATACTAAAGGGAGGGAGCTCCTACGAGCAGTACTTC. This translates into CASSILKGGSSYEQYF. The full variable domain, with the rest looked up from reference TRBV19 and TRBJ2-7, is DGGITQSPKYLFRKEGQNVTLSCEQNLNHDAMYWYRQDPGQGLRLIYYSQIVNDFQKGDIAEGYSVSREKKESFPLTVTSAQKNPTAFYLCASSILKGGSSYEQYFGPGTRLTVT.

The chain combines TRBV9 with TRBJ2-3, with 12 bases fitting TRBD2. J gave up 6 bases and V 2 bases, and 16 bases lay outside the gene matches. This CDR3 spans 19 amino acids. The V gene's germline CDR1 is SGDLS and CDR2 YYNGEE. The CDR3 reads CASSVGGSLAGGPLDTQYF. For the CDR3, the DNA is TGTGCCAGCAGCGTTGGGGGCTCGCTAGCGGGAGGGCCTCTGGATACGCAGTATTTT.

The chain couples TRBV5-1 to TRBJ2-2; D might be TRBD1 (5 bases). Germline V gene sequence: CDR1 SGHRS, CDR2 YFSETQ. V lost 0 bases and J lost 3, with 9 bases in between. The CDR3 is 15 amino acids. The DNA for the CDR3 is TGCGCCAGCAGCTTGGCCACAGGATACACCGGGGAGCTGTTTTTT. This encodes CASSLATGYTGELFF.

The rearrangement links TRBV19 to TRBJ2-2; the match to TRBD1 covers 9 bases. J was trimmed by 0 bases and V by 4 bases; bases with no gene match: 3. Germline V gives CDR1 LNHDA, CDR2 SQIVND (reference sequence). This CDR3 has 16 residues. The CDR3 bases are TGTGCCAGTAGTAGGGACAGGGCTGCGAACACCGGGGAGCTGTTTTTT. It is translated as CASSRDRAANTGELFF.

The CDR3 reads CASSSRDLNYNEQFF. CDR3 nucleotides: TGTGCCAGCAGCAGCCGGGACTTAAACTACAATGAGCAGTTCTTC. The V gene is TRBV7-2, the J gene TRBJ2-1; weak D call: TRBD2 (6 bases). The V gene's germline CDR1 is SGHTA and CDR2 FQGNSA. Trimming took 5 bases from V and 3 from J, leaving 14 bases between them. The CDR3 loop spans 15 amino acids. Drawing the rest from reference TRBV7-2 and TRBJ2-1, the complete variable domain is GAGVSQSPSNKVTEKGKDVELRCDPISGHTALYWYRQSLGQGLEFLIYFQGNSAPDKSGLPSDRFSAERTGGSVSTLTIQRTQQEDSAVYLCASSSRDLNYNEQFFGPGTRLTVL.

This chain connects TRBV24-1 to TRBJ2-5, with D maybe TRBD2 (6 bases). The length of the CDR3 is 13 residues. Trimming cost V 7 bases and J 1 base, with 9 bases left between them. Germline V gene data show CDR1 as KGHDR and CDR2 as SFDVKD. The CDR3 is CATRKAGQETQYF. For the CDR3, the DNA is TGTGCCACCAGGAAAGCGGGCCAAGAGACCCAGTACTTC.

The J gene is TRBJ2-7, the V gene TRBV4-3, with D perhaps TRBD2 (5 bases). Between the trimmed V and J ends, which lost 0 bases and 6 bases, there was a span of 15 bases. The CDR3 is 15 amino acids. Germline assignment: CDR1 LGHNA and CDR2 YSLEER. The CDR3, as DNA: TGCGCCAGCAGCCAAGATCGGACCGGTCGGGGCGAGCAGTACTTC. Amino acids: CASSQDRTGRGEQYF.

This clone was picked up one time. The chain couples TRBV19 to TRBJ1-5, with D maybe TRBD1 (5 bases). The CDR3 has 13 residues. Deletions cut 6 bases from V and 5 bases from J, with 11 bases between. In germline, CDR1 is LNHDA, CDR2 SQIVND (reference sequence). The CDR3 region is CASRRREDQPQHF. The CDR3 DNA sequence: TGTGCCAGTAGGCGCAGGGAGGATCAGCCCCAGCATTTT.

The J gene is TRBJ1-2, the V gene TRBV7-9; D perhaps matches TRBD1 (6 bases). The V end was cut by 1 base, the J end by 5 bases, with 8 bases between. Germline CDR1 is SEHNR and CDR2 is FQNEAQ (reference sequence). CDR3 length: 13 amino acids. The CDR3 nucleotides read TGTGCCAGCAGCTTAGAGGGACATTATGGCTACACCTTC. Amino acids: CASSLEGHYGYTF.

J is TRBJ2-1 and V is TRBV19; D is possibly TRBD1 (6 bases). The CDR3 runs to 13 residues. V lost 7 bases and J 3 bases, leaving 10 bases between the germline ends. CDR1 and CDR2 from the germline V gene are LNHDA and SQIVND (reference sequence). CDR3 protein: CASTPDSYNEQFF. In nucleotides, the CDR3 is TGTGCCAGTACCCCGGACAGCTACAATGAGCAGTTCTTC.

This chain connects TRBV19 to TRBJ1-6; D is unclear. V lost 5 bases to trimming and J lost 0 bases, with 14 bases between them. CDR1 is LNHDA, CDR2 SQIVND, per germline (reference sequence). The CDR3 totals 17 residues. In DNA, the CDR3 is TGTGCCAGTAGTCTGCGACCGAGGAGCTCCTATAATTCACCCCTCCACTTT. Translating gives CASSLRPRSSYNSPLHF. Full variable domain (rest looked up from reference TRBV19 and TRBJ1-6): DGGITQSPKYLFRKEGQNVTLSCEQNLNHDAMYWYRQDPGQGLRLIYYSQIVNDFQKGDIAEGYSVSREKKESFPLTVTSAQKNPTAFYLCASSLRPRSSYNSPLHFGNGTRLTVT.

This clone showed up just a few times. The genes are TRBV4-1 and TRBJ1-5; D may be TRBD1 (5 bases). Trimming stripped 2 bases from V and 7 bases from J, with 12 bases between. CDR3 length: 14 amino acids. Germline V CDR1 and CDR2: MGHRA, YSYEKL. The DNA of the CDR3 is TGCGCCAGCAGCCAACCGACAGTTCCCCAGCCCCAGCATTTT. Amino acid sequence: CASSQPTVPQPQHF.